These 3 T cell receptor beta chains were sequenced from one sample in a study of brain T cells in children with intractable seizures. The table came from immunoSEQ multiplex PCR; TCRdb's copy has only in-frame clones and leaves some out. The data contain tens of thousands of clones, more than 75% of them singletons. The specimen comprised peripheral blood, sampled at surgery. These TCRs come from a girl aged 2 to 10 with Rasmussen encephalitis and intractable seizures.

V gene TRBV6-1 combines with J gene TRBJ1-5; the D is unclear. Germline V CDR1 and CDR2: MNHNS, SASEGT. The CDR3 is 13 amino acids. Trimming removed 3 bases at V and 7 bases at J, with 10 bases between. CDR3 sequence (DNA): TGTGCCAGCAGTGAGGGATCGGGCCAGCCCCAGCATTTT. This codes for CASSEGSGQPQHF.

V usage is TRBV4-1 and J usage is TRBJ2-3; D may correspond to TRBD1 or TRBD2 (6 bases each). Trimming pared 3 bases from V and 4 bases from J, leaving 11 bases between. This CDR3 has 14 residues. CDR1 and CDR2 (germline): MGHRA, YSYEKL. The CDR3 protein is CASSQVGGSDTQYF. The CDR3 DNA follows: TGCGCCAGCAGCCAGGTGGGGGGCTCAGATACGCAGTATTTT.

The chain uses TRBV7-9 and TRBJ2-5; TRBD1 agrees at 8 bases. The CDR3 is made up of 15 amino acids. Germline-derived CDR1 and CDR2 are SEHNR and FQNEAQ (reference sequence). Trimming at V came to 0 bases and at J to 5 bases, leaving 5 bases not matched to a gene. DNA of the CDR3: TGTGCCAGCAGCTTAGCGGCAGGGGGCCTTGAGACCCAGTACTTC. It specifies CASSLAAGGLETQYF.